Listed below are T cell receptor beta chains from one sample, sequenced in a study of T cells in Graves' hyperthyroidism and ophthalmopathy. TCRdb redid the calling of the multiplex PCR reads with MiXCR, one entry per CDR3 protein. The table lists 450,000 to 700,000 distinct CDR3 sequences, roughly 46% of them singletons, with more than 7.5% in the top ten. Specimen: peripheral blood or thyroid tissue (not recorded which). The receptors derive from a woman aged 18-35 years with Graves' hyperthyroidism. The CDR3 runs from the conserved cysteine through the conserved F or W. The D gene is left open where the match is weak. Size is omitted from some rows. Given values are once, few, many or a class for expanded clones.

>.|many|TRBV19|TRBJ1-6
TGTGCCAGTAGTATGACGTTTGGGGCCTCACCCCTCCACTTT
CASSMTFGASPLHF
>.|.|TRBV12-3/TRBV12-4|TRBJ2-5
TGTGCCAGCAGTTTATCTTGGGGGAGTGAGACCCAGTACTTC
CASSLSWGSETQYF
>TRBD1|once|TRBV7-2|TRBJ1-2
TGCGCCAGCAGCGGGACAGGGAAGGGCTACACCTTC
CASSGTGKGYTF
>.|few|TRBV12-3/TRBV12-4|TRBJ2-2
TGTGCCAGCAGCTCGAACATAGGACGCCGTGAGCTGTTTTTT
CASSSNIGRRELFF
>.|many|TRBV13|TRBJ2-7
TGTGCCAGCAGCTTAGAAGCGGGTCACGAGCAGTACTTC
CASSLEAGHEQYF
>.|many|TRBV2|TRBJ2-7
TGTGCCAGCACGGGGTACGAGCAGTACTTC
CASTGYEQYF
>.|.|TRBV7-8|TRBJ2-3
TGTGCCAGCAGCCTCAAGCGGGCCAGCACAGATACGCAGTATTTT
CASSLKRASTDTQYF
>.|many|TRBV7-8|TRBJ1-5
TGTGCCAGCAGCTTAGGGCAGGGTGGTGATCAGCCCCAGCATTTT
CASSLGQGGDQPQHF
>.|many|TRBV6-1|TRBJ1-4
TGTGCCAGCAGTGACTTCCGGGGCAATGAAAAACTGTTTTTT
CASSDFRGNEKLFF
>TRBD1|many|TRBV20-1|TRBJ2-7
TGCAGTGCTTGGACAGGGGGCTCCTACGAGCAGTACTTC
CSAWTGGSYEQYF
>.|many|TRBV11-2|TRBJ2-7
TGTGCCAGCAGCTTTCAGATGGTTGGGGACGAGCAGTACTTC
CASSFQMVGDEQYF
>.|many|TRBV4-1|TRBJ2-5
TGCGCCAGCAGCCAAGATTTCGGCCAAGAGACCCAGTACTTC
CASSQDFGQETQYF
>.|.|TRBV20-1|TRBJ1-5
TGCAGTGCTAGTCAAGCGGGAGGGCCCCAGCATTTT
CSASQAGGPQHF
>TRBD1|.|TRBV7-9|TRBJ2-7
TGTGCCAGCAGCCACTGGGACAGGGCCTACGAGCAGTACTTC
CASSHWDRAYEQYF
>.|.|TRBV15|TRBJ1-6
TGTGCCACCAGCATAGGATTAGCGGGGAATTCACCCCTCCACTTT
CATSIGLAGNSPLHF
>.|.|TRBV2|TRBJ1-2
TGTGCCGGCAGCGCGGGGGTTGGCTATGGCTACACCTTC
CAGSAGVGYGYTF
>TRBD1|many|TRBV9|TRBJ1-2
TGTGCCAGCAGCGTAGGGACAGGGGAAGGCTACACCTTC
CASSVGTGEGYTF
>.|many|TRBV6-6|TRBJ1-1
TGTGCCAGCAGTCAAGATACGCAGATGAACACTGAAGCTTTCTTT
CASSQDTQMNTEAFF
>.|.|TRBV7-8|TRBJ2-7
TGTGCCAGCAGTACCAGGGCGGACTATCAGTACTTC
CASSTRADYQYF
>.|many|TRBV20-1|TRBJ1-2
TGCAGTGCTGTGGTCCCCCCTTATGGCTACACCTTC
CSAVVPPYGYTF